This TCR beta chain was recovered during a study of blood T cell repertoires in COVID-19. In the study overall: PBMCs, B-cell-depleted T cells, or T cells were the source of the cDNA or gDNA that made up the material.

Generated by immunoSEQ multiplex PCR, the TCRdb table keeps only in-frame clones and is missing some. Seen here are 80,000 or so clones, roughly 90% observed once, and the top ten hold around a tenth. This clone was counted between two and nine times. The V end was cut by 4 bases, the J end by 1 base, with 4 bases between. The germline gives CDR1 LGHDT, CDR2 YNNKEL (reference sequence). This CDR3 region has 12 residues. The V call is TRBV3-1 (or the pseudogene TRBV3-2), the J call TRBJ1-1; D is undetermined. The TCR sequence derives from a human donor in a cohort sampled during active COVID-19. Source material: peripheral blood. The CDR3 bases are TGTGCCAGCAGCCGAGGGAACACTGAAGCTTTCTTT. Its translation is CASSRGNTEAFF.